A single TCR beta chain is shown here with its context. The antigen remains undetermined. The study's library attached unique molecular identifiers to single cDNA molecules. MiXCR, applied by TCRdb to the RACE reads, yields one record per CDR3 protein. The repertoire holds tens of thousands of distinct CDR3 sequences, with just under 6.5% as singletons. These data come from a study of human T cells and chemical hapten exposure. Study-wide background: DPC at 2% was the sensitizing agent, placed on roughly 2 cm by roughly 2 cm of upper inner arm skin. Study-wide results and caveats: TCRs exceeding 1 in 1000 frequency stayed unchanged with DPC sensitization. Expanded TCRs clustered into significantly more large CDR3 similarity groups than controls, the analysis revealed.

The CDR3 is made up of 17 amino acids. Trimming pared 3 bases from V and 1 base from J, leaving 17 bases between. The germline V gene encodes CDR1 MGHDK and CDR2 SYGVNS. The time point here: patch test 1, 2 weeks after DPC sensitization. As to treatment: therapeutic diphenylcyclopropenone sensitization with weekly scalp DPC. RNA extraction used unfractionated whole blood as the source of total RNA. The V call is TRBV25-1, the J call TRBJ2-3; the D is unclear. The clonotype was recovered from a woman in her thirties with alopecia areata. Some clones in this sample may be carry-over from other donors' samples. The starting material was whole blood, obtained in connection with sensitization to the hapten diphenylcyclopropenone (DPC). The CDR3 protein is CASSDPMGRPGTDTQYF. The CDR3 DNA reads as TGTGCCAGCAGTGATCCCATGGGTCGCCCGGGCACAGATACGCAGTATTTT.